These T cell receptor beta chains were read from a single sample in a study of T cells in Graves' hyperthyroidism and ophthalmopathy. MiXCR, run by TCRdb on the multiplex PCR reads, gives a single entry per CDR3 protein. The repertoire holds around 300,000 distinct CDR3 sequences, about 20% seen once, with around 62% in the top ten. The sequenced material came from blood. These receptors were obtained from a man aged 30-40 years with Graves' ophthalmopathy. CDR3s include the opening cysteine and the closing phenylalanine or tryptophan. A D gene is named only where the DNA matches it firmly. Clone size is shown for a subset of rows, as once, few, many or a class of expanded clone.

v_call	clone_size	d_call	j_call	cdr3_nt	cdr3_aa
TRBV7-2	-	-	TRBJ1-2	TGTGCCAGCAGCTTAACCGGGCTCCGGGATGGCTACACCTTC	CASSLTGLRDGYTF
TRBV27	many	TRBD1	TRBJ1-2	TGTGCCAGCAGTTCTAACCACAGGGGCAGCAATGGCTACACCTTC	CASSSNHRGSNGYTF
TRBV19	-	TRBD1	TRBJ2-1	TGTGCCAGTAGTCCCTCGGGACAGGGGGCCCGCAATGAGCAGTTCTTC	CASSPSGQGARNEQFF
TRBV7-2	-	-	TRBJ2-2	TGTGCCAGCAGCCAGGGGACTTATACTAACACCGGGGAGCTGTTTTTT	CASSQGTYTNTGELFF
TRBV6-2/TRBV6-3	-	-	TRBJ2-3	TGTGCCAGCAGTCGCCGGGACTTCACAGATACGCAGTATTTT	CASSRRDFTDTQYF
TRBV12-3/TRBV12-4	-	-	TRBJ2-3	TGTGCCAGCAGTTTATTAGTCACAGATACGCGGTATTTT	CASSLLVTDTRYF
TRBV5-1	many	TRBD1	TRBJ2-7	TGCGCCAGCAGCTTGGGCCACGGGACAGGGACCTACGAGCAGTACTTC	CASSLGHGTGTYEQYF
TRBV3-1	many	-	TRBJ2-5	TGTGCCAGCAGCCAAGGATGGACAGCCGGGGAGACCCAGTACTTC	CASSQGWTAGETQYF
TRBV12-3/TRBV12-4	many	-	TRBJ2-1	TGTGCCAGCAGTTTTAGCGCCTCCTACAATGAGCAGTTCTTC	CASSFSASYNEQFF
TRBV27	-	TRBD2	TRBJ2-1	TGTGCCAGCAGTCCGCGCGGACTAGCGGGAGAGAATGAGCAGTTCTTC	CASSPRGLAGENEQFF
TRBV19	few	TRBD1	TRBJ2-7	TGTGCCAGTAGTATTGGACAGGGTGGGCTCGAGCAGTACTTC	CASSIGQGGLEQYF
TRBV11-3	many	-	TRBJ2-5	TGTGCCAGCAGCTTATGGGACAACCAAGAGACCCAGTACTTC	CASSLWDNQETQYF
TRBV7-2	-	-	TRBJ1-3	TGTGCCAGCAGCTTATCGACCGGAAACACCATATATTTT	CASSLSTGNTIYF
TRBV7-2	few	TRBD2	TRBJ2-4	TGTGCCAGCAGCTTAGTAGGTAGCGGGATTTCCAAAAACATTCAGTACTTC	CASSLVGSGISKNIQYF
TRBV3-1	-	TRBD2	TRBJ2-5	TGTGCCAGCAGCCGAGGGCTAGCGGGAGCGACGGAGACCCAGTACTTC	CASSRGLAGATETQYF
TRBV19	few	-	TRBJ2-7	TGTGCCAGTGGGGGGACGGGGGGCCTGGTTGGCGAGCAGTACTTC	CASGGTGGLVGEQYF
TRBV30	few	-	TRBJ2-6	TGTGCCTGGAGTATCGGTAGCTCTGGGGCCAACGTCCTGACTTTC	CAWSIGSSGANVLTF
TRBV30	many	-	TRBJ1-4	TGTGCCTGGAGAGACCACAAGTGGAGGGCTAATGAAAAACTGTTTTTT	CAWRDHKWRANEKLFF
TRBV19	many	TRBD2	TRBJ2-7	TGTGCCAGTAGTTCACTAGCGGGACCCTACGAGCAGTACTTC	CASSSLAGPYEQYF
TRBV6-1	-	TRBD1	TRBJ1-6	TGTGCCAGCAGCCCGACTTGGACAGGGGGACAACCCCTCCACTTT	CASSPTWTGGQPLHF